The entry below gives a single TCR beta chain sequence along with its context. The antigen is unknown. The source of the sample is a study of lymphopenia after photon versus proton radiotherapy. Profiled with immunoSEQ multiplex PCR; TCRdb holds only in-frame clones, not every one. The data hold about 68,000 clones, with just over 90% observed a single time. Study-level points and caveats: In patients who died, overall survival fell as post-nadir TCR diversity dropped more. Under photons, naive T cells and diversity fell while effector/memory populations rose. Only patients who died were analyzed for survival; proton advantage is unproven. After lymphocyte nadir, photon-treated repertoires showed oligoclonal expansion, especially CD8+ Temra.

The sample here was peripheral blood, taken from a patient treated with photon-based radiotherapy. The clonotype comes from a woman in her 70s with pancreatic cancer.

The CDR3 DNA is TGTGCCAGCAGCTTTGATGGCAGGGAGGCCTACGAGCAGTACTTC. It specifies CASSFDGREAYEQYF. The chain couples TRBV5-8 to TRBJ2-7; possibly TRBD2 for D (6 bases). There are 15 residues in the CDR3. CDR1 is SGHTS and CDR2 is YDEGEE in the germline V gene. V was cut by 2 bases and J by 2 bases, with 14 bases left in between. Supplemented by reference TRBV5-8 and TRBJ2-7, the full variable domain reads EAGVTQSPTHLIKTRGQQATLRCSPISGHTSVYWYQQALGLGLQFLLWYDEGEERNRGNFPPRFSGRQFPNYSSELNVNALELEDSALYLCASSFDGREAYEQYFGPGTRLTVT.